This T cell receptor beta chain was captured by sequencing in a study of vaccination effects on CD4 cells after COVID-19. Culturing for 9 to 10 days preceded CD4+ T cell isolation. Sequenced by immunoSEQ multiplex PCR; TCRdb stores in-frame clones only, minus some. The table has about 72,000 clones, roughly three quarters seen once. On this clone: The antigen remains undetermined.

The germline gives CDR1 KGHSH, CDR2 LQKENI. The CDR3 covers 16 residues. V was pared by 4 bases and J by 5 bases, with 20 bases between. This TCR was sampled from a human donor who received a COVID-19 vaccine. The chain has TRBV18 and TRBJ2-5, with D hard to call. The sample here was CD4+ T cells from PBMCs cultured without peptide, taken before COVID-19 vaccination. CDR3 loop: CASSLLPGKAWETQYF. CDR3 nucleotides: TGTGCCAGCTCACTTCTACCCGGAAAAGCCTGGGAGACCCAGTACTTC.